The 23 T cell receptor beta chains given below trace back to one sample, sequenced in a study of T cell changes during pregnancy in multiple sclerosis. Sequenced by immunoSEQ multiplex PCR; TCRdb stores in-frame clones only, minus some. This sample carries 45,000 to 55,000 clones, around 90% of them seen once, and the ten largest clones take about 1.5%. The input for sequencing was peripheral blood, taken in the first trimester of pregnancy. The source is a female donor in good health, enrolled as a control in a pregnancy study.

This chain uses TRBV18 with TRBJ2-3; 10 nucleotides agree with TRBD2. Unmatched junction bases numbered 10, after V lost 3 bases and J lost 7 bases. The V gene's germline CDR1 is KGHSH and CDR2 LQKENI. The CDR3 loop spans 16 amino acids. CDR3 region: CASSPPTSGDTNTQYF. CDR3 DNA sequence: TGTGCCAGCTCACCGCCAACTAGCGGGGATACGAATACGCAGTATTTT.

The V call is TRBV5-6, the J call TRBJ2-3, with 7 bases matching TRBD2. The CDR3 runs 16 residues. CDR1 and CDR2 (germline): SGHDT, YYEEEE. Trimming removed 0 bases from V and 4 bases from J; junction bases left unmatched: 8. The CDR3 DNA reads TGTGCCAGCAGCTTGGCCGTGAGCGGGAAGGCAGATACGCAGTATTTT. Translation: CASSLAVSGKADTQYF.

This sequence joins TRBV6-1 and TRBJ1-4; D possibly corresponds to TRBD1 (5 bases). The length of the CDR3 is 13 residues. Trimming took 7 bases from V and 3 from J, leaving 9 bases between them. The germline V gene encodes CDR1 MNHNS and CDR2 SASEGT. The CDR3 here is CASKGGANEKLFF. In DNA, the CDR3 is TGTGCCAGCAAGGGAGGGGCTAATGAAAAACTGTTTTTT.

The chain carries TRBV19 and TRBJ2-7; TRBD1 matches 10 bases. Germline-derived CDR1 and CDR2 are LNHDA and SQIVND (reference sequence). The CDR3 spans 15 residues. V was pared by 1 base and J by 5 bases, with 5 bases of the junction left unmatched. Here the CDR3 DNA reads TGTGCCAGTAGTATAGGGGGGACAGGGGCCCACGAGCAGTACTTC. This gives the protein CASSIGGTGAHEQYF.

This chain links TRBV25-1 with TRBJ1-4; TRBD1 matches 12 bases. Losses at the gene ends were 6 bases for V and 15 bases for J; bases not matched to a gene: 17. The CDR3 extends over 16 amino acids. Germline loops: CDR1 MGHDK, CDR2 SYGVNS. The CDR3: CASREIGTGGNGEVFF. In DNA form, the CDR3 reads TGTGCCAGCAGGGAGATCGGGACAGGGGGCAACGGTGAGGTGTTTTTT.

The chain employs TRBV7-3 and TRBJ1-1; D remains unclear. CDR1 is SGHTA, CDR2 FQGTGA, per germline. The CDR3 contains 15 residues. The V and J ends lost 1 base and 1 base respectively, with 10 bases between them. The CDR3 DNA sequence: TGTGCCAGCAGCTTAAAACGGTCAACGAACACTGAAGCTTTCTTT. Translating it yields CASSLKRSTNTEAFF.

J is TRBJ2-7 and V is TRBV7-9, with 9 bases lining up with TRBD1. Unmatched junction bases numbered 3, after V lost 5 bases and J lost 1 base. Germline values: CDR1 SEHNR, CDR2 FQNEAQ (reference sequence). The CDR3 has 14 amino acids. The CDR3 protein is CASSPGTGSYEQYF. The CDR3 DNA follows: TGTGCCAGCAGCCCCGGGACAGGGTCCTACGAGCAGTACTTC.

This rearrangement joins TRBV4-1 to TRBJ2-1; the match to TRBD2 covers 10 bases. Germline assignment: CDR1 MGHRA and CDR2 YSYEKL. With 4 bases clipped from V and 4 bases from J, the junction kept 7 bases outside the gene matches. The CDR3 is made up of 16 amino acids. DNA for the CDR3: TGCGCCAGCAGCCCCCCGGGGACTAGCGCGTACAATGAGCAGTTCTTC. The encoded protein is CASSPPGTSAYNEQFF.

The chain has TRBV27 and TRBJ1-2; possibly TRBD1 for D (6 bases). Trimming removed 3 bases from V and 8 bases from J, with 16 bases in between. The V gene's germline CDR1 is MNHEY and CDR2 SMNVEV (reference sequence). This CDR3 spans 14 amino acids. The CDR3 sequence is CASSFQQGEGGYTF. The CDR3 coding sequence is TGTGCCAGCAGTTTCCAACAGGGAGAAGGCGGCTACACCTTC.

This sequence joins TRBV6-5 and TRBJ2-3, with TRBD2 matching over 12 bases. The CDR3 has 15 residues. CDR1 is MNHEY and CDR2 is SVGAGI in the germline V gene. J was trimmed by 1 base and V by 6 bases; bases with no gene match: 2. The CDR3 DNA reads TGTGCCAGCAGACGACTAGCGGGGGGCACAGATACGCAGTATTTT. It specifies CASRRLAGGTDTQYF.

The V gene is TRBV28, the J gene TRBJ1-5; TRBD1 agrees at 10 bases. The trim removed 6 bases at V and 4 bases at J, leaving 6 bases unmatched. The CDR3 is made up of 15 amino acids. Germline lookup yields CDR1 MDHEN and CDR2 SYDVKM. CDR3 DNA sequence: TGTGCCAGCAGGACAGGGGGCGATCGAAATCAGCCCCAGCATTTT. Its translation: CASRTGGDRNQPQHF.

The V and J genes are TRBV30 and TRBJ1-5; no definite D call. The CDR3 length is 13 residues. The V end was cut by 2 bases, the J end by 7 bases, with 12 bases between. Germline loops: CDR1 GTSNPN, CDR2 SVGIG (reference sequence). CDR3 in amino acids: CAWSPSPLQPQHF. CDR3 DNA sequence: TGTGCCTGGAGTCCCTCCCCCTTGCAGCCCCAGCATTTT.

The chain combines TRBV19 with TRBJ2-3; 13 bases line up with TRBD2. The J segment lost 0 bases and the V segment lost 1 base, leaving 4 bases of the junction unmatched. Germline CDR1 is LNHDA and CDR2 is SQIVND (reference sequence). This CDR3 has 18 residues. The CDR3 DNA follows: TGTGCCAGTAGTATAGGACTAGCGGGGGGAAAAAGCACAGATACGCAGTATTTT. This sequence encodes CASSIGLAGGKSTDTQYF.

The chain carries TRBV28 and TRBJ1-1, with D unresolved. V lost 2 bases and J 4 bases, leaving 8 bases between the germline ends. The CDR3 contains 13 residues. CDR1 and CDR2 from the germline V gene are MDHEN and SYDVKM. CDR3 sequence: CASSLSSGTEAFF. The CDR3 nucleotides read TGTGCCAGCAGTTTAAGTTCAGGCACTGAAGCTTTCTTT. Full variable domain (missing parts from reference TRBV28 and TRBJ1-1): DVKVTQSSRYLVKRTGEKVFLECVQDMDHENMFWYRQDPGLGLRLIYFSYDVKMKEKGDIPEGYSVSREKKERFSLILESASTNQTSMYLCASSLSSGTEAFFGQGTRLTVV.

The J gene is TRBJ2-7, the V gene TRBV27; a possible D gene is TRBD1 (8 bases). The germline V gene has CDR1 MNHEY and CDR2 SMNVEV (reference sequence). Deletions cut 8 bases from V and 5 bases from J, with 16 bases between. The CDR3 spans 13 residues. CDR3 sequence (DNA): TGTGCCAGCTCGTGGACAGGGAGGGACGAGCAGTACTTC. Its translation: CASSWTGRDEQYF.

The V call is TRBV7-8, the J call TRBJ1-5; 10 nucleotides match TRBD1. CDR3 length equals 16 residues. Germline values: CDR1 SGHVS, CDR2 FQNEAQ. The J segment lost 6 bases and the V segment lost 4 bases, leaving 9 bases of the junction unmatched. CDR3 region: CASSSDRGRGSQPQHF. The CDR3, as DNA: TGTGCCAGCAGCTCAGACAGGGGGCGGGGGAGTCAGCCCCAGCATTTT.

CDR3 in amino acids: CASRHRAPEQYF. DNA for the CDR3: TGTGCCAGCAGACACAGGGCGCCCGAGCAGTACTTC. This chain connects TRBV6-6 to TRBJ2-7; a weak D match, TRBD1 (6 bases). The length of the CDR3 is 12 residues. The V end was cut by 6 bases, the J end by 6 bases, with 12 bases between. The germline gives CDR1 MNHNY, CDR2 SVGAGI (reference sequence).

V and J are TRBV2 and TRBJ2-5; the D is unclear. The CDR3 covers 11 residues. Germline CDR1 SNHLY, CDR2 FYNNEI. Between the trimmed V and J ends, which lost 4 bases and 6 bases, there was a span of 6 bases. The CDR3 sequence: CASSVIKTQYF. In nucleotides, the CDR3 is TGTGCCAGCAGTGTTATAAAGACCCAGTACTTC.

The rearrangement joins TRBV5-1 to TRBJ1-5, with D possibly TRBD1 on 6 matching bases. This CDR3 is built from 15 residues. The V gene's germline CDR1 is SGHRS and CDR2 YFSETQ. V was pared by 0 bases and J by 2 bases, with 9 bases between. The CDR3 bases are TGCGCCAGCAGCTTGGGGACAGTAGGCAATCAGCCCCAGCATTTT. Amino acids: CASSLGTVGNQPQHF.

This rearrangement joins TRBV2 to TRBJ2-3; D gene ambiguous. V lost 4 bases and J lost 1, with 9 bases in between. Germline V gene lookup returns CDR1 SNHLY and CDR2 FYNNEI. CDR3 size: 14 residues. This CDR3 reads CASSVSLGTDTQYF. Written as DNA, the CDR3 is TGTGCCAGCAGTGTTAGCTTGGGCACAGATACGCAGTATTTT.

This chain joins TRBV7-2 and TRBJ2-7; a possible D gene is TRBD1 (6 bases). The CDR3 is 15 amino acids. V was trimmed by 1 base and J by 5 bases, leaving 15 bases between them. Germline V gene data show CDR1 as SGHTA and CDR2 as FQGNSA. This CDR3 is CASSLVGIQGNEQYF. In DNA, the CDR3 is TGTGCCAGCAGCTTAGTAGGTATACAGGGCAACGAGCAGTACTTC.

The chain employs TRBV4-3 and TRBJ2-1, with 10 bases matching TRBD2. CDR3 length: 18 amino acids. V shed 1 base and J 6 bases; nucleotides not matched to a gene: 12. Germline V gene lookup returns CDR1 LGHNA and CDR2 YSLEER. The CDR3 coding sequence is TGCGCCAGCAGCCAAGGGAGAGCGGGAGGGTTAGGCGGCAATGAGCAGTTCTTC. Translation gives CASSQGRAGGLGGNEQFF.

V is TRBV27 and J is TRBJ1-2; maybe TRBD1 (6 bases). Germline V CDR1 and CDR2: MNHEY, SMNVEV (reference sequence). The CDR3 consists of 15 residues. V gave up 4 bases and J gave up 5 bases, with 17 bases separating them. The CDR3 region is CASSSLVRGLYGYTF. The DNA of the CDR3 is TGTGCCAGCAGTTCATTGGTCAGGGGACTATATGGCTACACCTTC.